One and the same sample provided the 30 T cell receptor beta chains below, sequenced in a study of T-cell memory formation after mild COVID-19. TCRdb reprocessed the 5' RACE reads via MiXCR and lists one record per CDR3 protein. The sample gives 450,000 or so distinct CDR3 sequences, roughly 25% of which show up once; about 12% is in the top ten. The sample consisted of PBMCs or a T cell subset sorted from them (not recorded which). All receptors come from an adult woman who had mild COVID-19 (a few samples of this study predate the infection). Cell type and time point are not known.

The rearrangement joins TRBV29-1 to TRBJ2-5; D remains unclear. CDR3 size: 13 residues. Germline CDR1 and CDR2: SQVTM and ANQGSEA. V dropped 1 base and J dropped 5 bases, with 11 bases sitting between them. The CDR3 coding sequence is TGCAGCGTTGAAGTCTTCGGTGAGGAGACCCAGTACTTC. Protein sequence: CSVEVFGEETQYF.

This clonotype was seen more than once but under ten times. The CDR3 nucleotides are TGCGCCAGCAGCCAAGATTTTTGGGGCGGGGGCACAGATACGCAGTATTTT. Translation: CASSQDFWGGGTDTQYF. J is TRBJ2-3 and V is TRBV4-1, with D maybe TRBD2 (6 bases). Per germline, CDR1 MGHRA and CDR2 YSYEKL. Trimming stripped 0 bases from V and 1 base from J, with 14 bases between. There are 17 residues in the CDR3.

This clonotype was seen repeatedly, ten times or more. The chain has TRBV7-2 and TRBJ2-3; tentatively, D is TRBD2 (5 bases). Trimming left V 5 bases short and J 6 bases short, with 18 bases between. Germline V gene data show CDR1 as SGHTA and CDR2 as FQGNSA. The CDR3 runs to 15 residues. The CDR3 reads CASSPLERRWDTQYF. Here the CDR3 DNA reads TGTGCCAGCAGCCCCCTTGAAAGGAGGTGGGATACGCAGTATTTT.

This clonotype was recorded a few times. The rearrangement uses TRBV23-1 and TRBJ2-1, with 7 positions matching TRBD2. TRBV23-1 is given ORF status, its function remaining uncertain. This CDR3 has 17 amino acids. V lost 6 bases and J lost 5; bases outside the gene matches: 16. The CDR3 spells CASSPLDEAGNHNEQFF. In DNA form, the CDR3 reads TGCGCCAGCAGCCCGCTCGATGAAGCGGGAAACCACAATGAGCAGTTCTTC.

This chain connects TRBV3-1 to TRBJ2-7; maybe TRBD2 (6 bases). The CDR3 is made up of 13 amino acids. Germline V gives CDR1 LGHDT, CDR2 YNNKEL (reference sequence). With 1 base removed from V and 3 bases from J, the gap between germline ends came to 7 bases. CDR3 residues: CASSQGGLYEQYF. The CDR3 DNA is TGTGCCAGCAGCCAAGGGGGACTCTACGAGCAGTACTTC.

The rearrangement uses TRBV7-2 and TRBJ2-3, with 7 bases lining up with TRBD2. Germline lookup yields CDR1 SGHTA and CDR2 FQGNSA. The CDR3 totals 16 residues. V gave up 1 base and J gave up 11 bases; unmatched junction bases: 15. The CDR3 bases are TGTGCCAGCAGCTTAGGGGGGAGTGTCTGGGAGGGGTTGCAGTATTTT. Protein: CASSLGGSVWEGLQYF.

This clonotype was seen more than once but under ten times. J is TRBJ2-1 and V is TRBV5-1; 11 bases map to TRBD2. The CDR3 is 15 amino acids. Germline V CDR1 and CDR2: SGHRS, YFSETQ. V lost 4 bases and J lost 5; bases outside the gene matches: 5. The DNA of the CDR3 is TGCGCCAGCAGCGCTCTAGCGGGAGGAAACAATGAGCAGTTCTTC. It yields the protein CASSALAGGNNEQFF.

This sequence joins TRBV11-2 and TRBJ1-2; unclear D gene. Per the germline V gene, CDR1 is SGHAT and CDR2 is FQNNGV. The CDR3 totals 13 residues. With 5 bases removed from V and 5 bases from J, the gap between germline ends came to 12 bases. CDR3 bases: TGTGCCAGCAGCGCAACAGAGACTTATGGCTACACCTTC. Translating it yields CASSATETYGYTF. Full variable domain (remainder filled in from reference TRBV11-2 and TRBJ1-2): EAGVAQSPRYKIIEKRQSVAFWCNPISGHATLYWYQQILGQGPKLLIQFQNNGVVDDSQLPKDRFSAERLKGVDSTLKIQPAKLEDSAVYLCASSATETYGYTFGSGTRLTVV.

This clonotype came up a few times. V is TRBV7-3 and J is TRBJ2-3; D possibly corresponds to TRBD2 (5 bases). Germline-derived CDR1 and CDR2 are SGHTA and FQGTGA. The CDR3 is made up of 15 amino acids. Trimming removed 1 base at V and 1 base at J, with 9 bases between. CDR3 region: CASSLRRARTDTQYF. The CDR3 DNA sequence: TGTGCCAGCAGCTTAAGGCGGGCCCGCACAGATACGCAGTATTTT.

The chain combines TRBV9 with TRBJ2-3; D is uncertain. The germline V and J ends were trimmed by 0 bases and 0 bases, with 23 bases remaining between them. The CDR3 covers 20 residues. From germline, CDR1 is SGDLS and CDR2 YYNGEE. CDR3 in amino acids: CASSVGPLPGSRSSTDTQYF. CDR3 nucleotides: TGTGCCAGCAGCGTAGGCCCGCTACCGGGTTCGAGATCTAGCACAGATACGCAGTATTTT. The full variable domain, completed using reference TRBV9 and TRBJ2-3, is DSGVTQTPKHLITATGQRVTLRCSPRSGDLSVYWYQQSLDQGLQFLIQYYNGEERAKGNILERFSAQQFPDLHSELNLSSLELGDSALYFCASSVGPLPGSRSSTDTQYFGPGTRLTVL.

This clonotype has ten or more counts. This chain uses TRBV20-1 with TRBJ2-1, with TRBD1 matching 8 bases. The CDR3 is 14 residues long. Germline-derived CDR1 and CDR2 are DFQATT and SNEGSKA (reference sequence). The V gene end was trimmed by 1 base and the J gene end by 10 bases; junction bases not matched to a gene: 9. CDR3: CSARGWQGAREQFF. The CDR3 DNA reads as TGCAGTGCTAGAGGGTGGCAGGGGGCACGGGAGCAGTTCTTC.

This clonotype appeared many times. The rearrangement uses TRBV20-1 and TRBJ2-1; 7 bases agree with TRBD2. CDR1 and CDR2 (germline): DFQATT, SNEGSKA (reference sequence). Trimming took 6 bases from V and 4 from J; bases not matched to a gene: 9. The CDR3 length is 14 residues. The CDR3 spells CSAQSGAAYNEQFF. The CDR3 nucleotides are TGCAGTGCGCAGAGCGGGGCCGCGTACAATGAGCAGTTCTTC.

The rearrangement joins TRBV6-1 to TRBJ1-2, with D possibly being TRBD1 (6 bases). Germline V gives CDR1 MNHNS, CDR2 SASEGT. The CDR3 length is 13 residues. The germline V and J ends were trimmed by 7 bases and 5 bases, with 14 bases remaining between them. The CDR3 DNA reads as TGTGCCAGCACGACAGGTGGAGAATATGGCTACACCTTC. This encodes CASTTGGEYGYTF.

This chain connects TRBV5-1 to TRBJ1-1, with 10 bases identical to TRBD1. CDR1 is SGHRS and CDR2 is YFSETQ in the germline V gene. This CDR3 comprises 15 residues. The junction had 8 bases not matched to a gene; V was cut back by 4 bases and J by 5 bases. CDR3: CASSPMTGGKTEAFF. As DNA, the CDR3 is TGCGCCAGCAGCCCAATGACAGGGGGCAAGACTGAAGCTTTCTTT.

The chain is built from TRBV24-1 and TRBJ1-2; 7 nucleotides agree with TRBD1. V trimming: 3 bases; J trimming: 7 bases; junction bases outside the gene matches: 7. CDR1 and CDR2 (germline): KGHDR, SFDVKD. CDR3 length: 14 amino acids. CDR3 bases: TGTGCCACCAGTGATCGACAGGGTATTGGTGGCTACACCTTC. Encoded protein: CATSDRQGIGGYTF.

This clonotype has just a few counts. The chain links TRBV20-1 to TRBJ2-7; weak D call: TRBD1 (6 bases). This CDR3 region has 14 residues. The V end lost 6 bases, the J end lost 0 bases, and 15 bases lay between the germline ends. Germline V gene sequence: CDR1 DFQATT, CDR2 SNEGSKA (reference sequence). For the CDR3, the DNA is TGCAGTGCACGGCAGGGGCCCTTCTCCTACGAGCAGTACTTC. Amino acid sequence: CSARQGPFSYEQYF.

This sequence joins TRBV5-1 and TRBJ2-7; TRBD1 agrees at 8 bases. Germline V gives CDR1 SGHRS, CDR2 YFSETQ. The CDR3 covers 14 residues. V lost 4 bases and J lost 3; bases outside the gene matches: 6. The CDR3 bases are TGCGCCAGCAGCACCGGACAGGGCCTCTACGAGCAGTACTTC. It yields the protein CASSTGQGLYEQYF.

The gene calls are TRBV6-1 and TRBJ2-3, with unresolved D. The CDR3 contains 11 residues. CDR1 is MNHNS, CDR2 SASEGT, per germline. The ends were cut back, 1 base at V and 6 bases at J, with 2 bases in the middle. The CDR3 region has the DNA TGTGCCAGCAGTGAAGTTGATACGCAGTATTTT. Amino acid sequence: CASSEVDTQYF.

V gene TRBV6-5 combines with J gene TRBJ2-5, with 7 bases identical to TRBD2. The CDR3 contains 14 residues. In germline, CDR1 is MNHEY, CDR2 SVGAGI. Trimming removed 2 bases from V and 4 bases from J; junction bases left unmatched: 4. CDR3 nucleotides: TGTGCCAGCAGTTACGGGGGAGGGCCAGAGACCCAGTACTTC. This gives the protein CASSYGGGPETQYF.

In its sample, this clonotype was seen a few times. The chain joins TRBV5-6 to TRBJ2-3; D call uncertain. The CDR3 loop spans 13 amino acids. The germline V gene has CDR1 SGHDT and CDR2 YYEEEE. V was clipped by 0 bases and J by 5 bases, with 7 bases between them. This chain's CDR3 is CASSLGTLDTQYF. The CDR3 DNA reads as TGTGCCAGCAGCTTGGGGACCTTAGATACGCAGTATTTT.

This clonotype was seen a handful of times. The rearrangement links TRBV7-2 to TRBJ2-7, with D unclear. Trimming removed 0 bases at V and 1 base at J, with 13 bases between. The length of the CDR3 is 16 residues. Per germline, CDR1 SGHTA and CDR2 FQGNSA. The CDR3, as DNA: TGTGCCAGCAGCTTAGCGAATTCGCGGAAGTCCTACGAGCAGTACTTC. Its translation: CASSLANSRKSYEQYF.

This clonotype was seen only once. This sequence joins TRBV5-1 and TRBJ2-1; D perhaps matches TRBD2 (5 bases). Germline CDR1 and CDR2: SGHRS and YFSETQ. CDR3 length: 15 residues. V was pared by 4 bases and J by 8 bases, with 19 bases between. The CDR3 region is CASSPQPDLVHEQFF. CDR3 nucleotides: TGCGCCAGCAGCCCTCAACCGGACTTGGTCCATGAGCAGTTCTTC.

V gene TRBV29-1 combines with J gene TRBJ1-6; 8 bases are a match to TRBD1. The CDR3 is 13 amino acids. CDR1 and CDR2 from the germline V gene are SQVTM and ANQGSEA. V trimming: 5 bases; J trimming: 9 bases; junction bases outside the gene matches: 6. CDR3 coding DNA: TGCAGCGTTAGGACAGGGAGCTCTTCACCCCTCCACTTT. Amino acids: CSVRTGSSSPLHF. Combining the CDR3 with reference TRBV29-1 and TRBJ1-6 gives the whole variable domain SAVISQKPSRDICQRGTSLTIQCQVDSQVTMMFWYRQQPGQSLTLIATANQGSEATYESGFVIDKFPISRPNLTFSTLTVSNMSPEDSSIYLCSVRTGSSSPLHFGNGTRLTVT.

The genes are TRBV6-6 and TRBJ2-7, with a weak D call TRBD1 (6 bases). This CDR3 contains 16 residues. V lost 0 bases to trimming and J lost 3 bases, with 15 bases between them. From germline, CDR1 is MNHNY and CDR2 SVGAGI (reference sequence). The CDR3 DNA follows: TGTGCCAGCAGTTACTCGACGCCCCGGGACAACTACGAGCAGTACTTC. Amino acids: CASSYSTPRDNYEQYF.

This clonotype was counted only a few times. The chain joins TRBV4-1 to TRBJ1-1; tentatively, D is TRBD1 (5 bases). The V and J ends lost 5 bases and 10 bases respectively, with 17 bases between them. This CDR3 spans 13 amino acids. Germline loops: CDR1 MGHRA, CDR2 YSYEKL. CDR3 region: CASSVRFREGAFF. CDR3 nucleotides: TGCGCCAGCAGCGTAAGATTCAGGGAAGGAGCTTTCTTT.

This clonotype was seen more than once but under ten times. The chain has TRBV5-1 and TRBJ2-5; 8 bases are a match to TRBD1. The junction had 11 bases not matched to a gene; V was cut back by 6 bases and J by 4 bases. The CDR3 contains 15 residues. The germline CDR1 and CDR2 sequences are SGHRS and YFSETQ. CDR3 protein: CASNSQDRVGETQYF. CDR3 DNA: TGCGCCAGCAACTCCCAGGACAGGGTGGGAGAGACCCAGTACTTC.

This sequence joins TRBV11-2 and TRBJ1-6, with D hard to call. Germline CDR1 SGHAT, CDR2 FQNNGV. V was trimmed by 0 bases and J by 7 bases, leaving 10 bases between them. This CDR3 spans 15 amino acids. For the CDR3, the DNA is TGTGCCAGCAGCTTAGAAGACTCCCTAAATTCACCCCTCCACTTT. Translation: CASSLEDSLNSPLHF. Full variable domain (missing parts from reference TRBV11-2 and TRBJ1-6): EAGVAQSPRYKIIEKRQSVAFWCNPISGHATLYWYQQILGQGPKLLIQFQNNGVVDDSQLPKDRFSAERLKGVDSTLKIQPAKLEDSAVYLCASSLEDSLNSPLHFGNGTRLTVT.

The chain employs TRBV7-7 and TRBJ1-6; D is unresolved. The CDR3 totals 13 residues. Germline values: CDR1 SSHAT, CDR2 FNYEAQ (reference sequence). With 4 bases removed from V and 9 bases from J, the gap between germline ends came to 10 bases. The CDR3 reads CASSSTVGSPLHF. CDR3 coding DNA: TGTGCCAGCAGCTCCACAGTGGGTTCACCCCTCCACTTT. The variable domain in full, completed from reference TRBV7-7 and TRBJ1-6, reads GAGVSQSPRYKVTKRGQDVTLRCDPISSHATLYWYQQALGQGPEFLTYFNYEAQPDKSGLPSDRFSAERPEGSISTLTIQRTEQRDSAMYRCASSSTVGSPLHFGNGTRLTVT.

This chain uses TRBV28 with TRBJ2-7; 8 bases fit TRBD2. There are 15 residues in the CDR3. Germline CDR1 is MDHEN and CDR2 is SYDVKM. Trimming cost V 4 bases and J 5 bases; bases outside gene matches: 10. The CDR3 DNA follows: TGTGCCAGCAGTTCAAGCGGGGGACCCCCCAACGAGCAGTACTTC. Protein product: CASSSSGGPPNEQYF.

This rearrangement joins TRBV6-5 to TRBJ2-2, with 12 bases lining up with TRBD1. The CDR3 contains 19 residues. Looked up from germline, CDR1 is MNHEY and CDR2 is SVGAGI. V gave up 0 bases and J gave up 7 bases; unmatched junction bases: 12. The CDR3 loop is CASSYSIGGQGARSGELFF. The CDR3 nucleotides read TGTGCCAGCAGTTACTCGATAGGGGGACAGGGGGCGCGTAGCGGGGAGCTGTTTTTT.